This TCR beta chain stems from a study of CD8 T cells in Susac syndrome. Random hexamers were used to reverse transcribe an amount of roughly 0.45 to 1 ug RNA. TCRdb reprocessed the immunoSEQ multiplex PCR reads with MiXCR, giving one entry per CDR3 protein. The sample yields around 130,000 distinct CDR3 sequences, about 95% seen once. Note on this clonotype: The junction does not match germline at one end; this may be a read error.

Per germline, CDR1 SSHAT and CDR2 FNYEAQ (reference sequence). CDR3 size: 16 residues. The sequenced material came from CD4+ T cells from PBMCs. This TCR came from a human donor with multiple sclerosis. This rearrangement joins TRBV7-7 to TRBJ2-5, with 11 bases lining up with TRBD2. CDR3 residues: CASSPGTSGHSQTQYF. In nucleotides, the CDR3 is TGTGCTAGCAGCCCAGGGACTAGCGGCCACTCCCAGACCCAGTACTTC. The full variable domain, in which reference TRBV7-7 and TRBJ2-5 provide the parts outside the CDR3, is GAGVSQSPRYKVTKRGQDVTLRCDPISSHATLYWYQQALGQGPEFLTYFNYEAQPDKSGLPSDRFSAERPEGSISTLTIQRTEQRDSAMYRCASSPGTSGHSQTQYFGPGTRLLVL.